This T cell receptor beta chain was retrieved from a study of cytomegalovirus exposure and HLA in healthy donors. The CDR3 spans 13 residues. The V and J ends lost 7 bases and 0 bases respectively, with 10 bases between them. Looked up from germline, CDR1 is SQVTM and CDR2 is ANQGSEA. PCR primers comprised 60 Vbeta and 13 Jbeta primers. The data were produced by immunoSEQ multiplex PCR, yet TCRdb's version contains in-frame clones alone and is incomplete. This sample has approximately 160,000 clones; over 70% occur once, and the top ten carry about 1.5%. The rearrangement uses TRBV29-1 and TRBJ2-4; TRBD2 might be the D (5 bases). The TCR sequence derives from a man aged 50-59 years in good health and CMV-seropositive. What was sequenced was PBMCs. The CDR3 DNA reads TGCAGCGCCTCCGGACTAGCCAAAAACATTCAGTACTTC. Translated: CSASGLAKNIQYF. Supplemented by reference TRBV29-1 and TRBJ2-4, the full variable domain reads SAVISQKPSRDICQRGTSLTIQCQVDSQVTMMFWYRQQPGQSLTLIATANQGSEATYESGFVIDKFPISRPNLTFSTLTVSNMSPEDSSIYLCSASGLAKNIQYFGAGTRLSVL.